Below, one T cell receptor beta chain is given with its context. CDR3 length: 15 amino acids. CDR1 and CDR2 from the germline V gene are SGHNT and YYREEE (reference sequence). V was clipped by 4 bases and J by 4 bases; unmatched bases: 7. The data are from a study of blood T cell repertoires in COVID-19. Some clones are missing from TCRdb's copy, which holds only in-frame ones; the method was immunoSEQ multiplex PCR. The repertoire holds more than 300,000 clones, with approximately 88% as singletons. The sequence was collected from a woman aged 25 to 39 with COVID-19, enrolled during active disease. The specimen was peripheral blood. V is TRBV5-4 and J is TRBJ2-3, with TRBD1 matching over 9 bases. The CDR3 coding sequence is TGTGCCAGCAGCCCGCGGACAGGGGCGGCAGATACGCAGTATTTT. Amino acids: CASSPRTGAADTQYF.